Given below is one T cell receptor beta chain in context. Each CDR3 protein gets one entry after TCRdb re-called the 5' RACE reads with MiXCR. This table has some 240,000 distinct CDR3 sequences, more than 3% appearing once. The data stem from a study of T cells after yellow fever vaccination. The CDR3 spans 16 residues. V lost 5 bases to trimming and J lost 0 bases, with 16 bases between them. Germline V gene data show CDR1 as SGHTA and CDR2 as FQGTGA. This TCR derives from a man younger than 35 who received the YFV17D yellow fever vaccine. Source: CD4+ T cells sorted from PBMCs, taken 10 days after the yellow fever booster vaccination. V and J are TRBV7-3 and TRBJ1-2, with a weak D call TRBD1 (5 bases). DNA of the CDR3: TGTGCCAGCAGCCCATCCTACAGGCCCACTAACTATGGCTACACCTTC. This gives the protein CASSPSYRPTNYGYTF.